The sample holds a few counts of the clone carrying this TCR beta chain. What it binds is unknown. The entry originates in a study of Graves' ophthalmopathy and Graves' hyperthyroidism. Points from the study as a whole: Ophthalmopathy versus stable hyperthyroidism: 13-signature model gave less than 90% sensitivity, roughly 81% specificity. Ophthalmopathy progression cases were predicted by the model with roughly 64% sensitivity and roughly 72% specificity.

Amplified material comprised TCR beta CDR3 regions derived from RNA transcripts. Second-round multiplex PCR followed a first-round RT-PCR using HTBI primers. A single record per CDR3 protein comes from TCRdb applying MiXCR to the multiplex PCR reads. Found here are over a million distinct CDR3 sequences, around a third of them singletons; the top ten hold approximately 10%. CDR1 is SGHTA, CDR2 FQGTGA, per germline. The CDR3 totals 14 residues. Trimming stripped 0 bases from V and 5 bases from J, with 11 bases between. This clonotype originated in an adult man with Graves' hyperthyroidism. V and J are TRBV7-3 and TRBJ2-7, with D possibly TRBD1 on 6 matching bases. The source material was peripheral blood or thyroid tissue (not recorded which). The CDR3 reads CASSLTGAWDEQYF. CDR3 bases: TGTGCCAGCAGCTTAACGGGGGCCTGGGACGAGCAGTACTTC.